These 20 T cell receptor beta chains originate from one sample sequenced in a study of blood T cell repertoires in COVID-19. Sequenced by immunoSEQ multiplex PCR; TCRdb stores in-frame clones only, minus some. The table lists approximately 90,000 clones, roughly 86% of them singletons. Material: peripheral blood. The receptors stem from a woman older than 75 with acute or convalescent COVID-19.

The chain carries TRBV18 and TRBJ1-4; the D gene is possibly TRBD1 (6 bases). The V end lost 5 bases, the J end lost 5 bases, and 12 bases lay between the germline ends. The V gene's germline CDR1 is KGHSH and CDR2 LQKENI. The CDR3 is 14 amino acids. CDR3 nucleotides: TGTGCCAGCTCAGCCCAGGGGATGAATGAAAAACTGTTTTTT. It translates to CASSAQGMNEKLFF.

The chain employs TRBV25-1 and TRBJ1-4, with D possibly TRBD1 on 5 matching bases. The V end was cut by 2 bases, the J end by 6 bases, with 16 bases between. The CDR3 is 16 residues long. Germline V gene data show CDR1 as MGHDK and CDR2 as SYGVNS. The chain's CDR3 is CASSEGPRDLDEKLFF. The CDR3 nucleotides are TGTGCCAGCAGTGAAGGCCCCCGGGACTTGGATGAAAAACTGTTTTTT.

This chain joins TRBV10-3 and TRBJ2-1, with TRBD2 matching over 7 bases. Losses at the gene ends were 6 bases for V and 8 bases for J; bases not matched to a gene: 7. The CDR3 is 13 residues long. Per the germline V gene, CDR1 is ENHRY and CDR2 is SYGVKD. The CDR3 DNA follows: TGTGCCATCAGCCCGGGACTACTCGATGAGCAGTTCTTC. Translating it yields CAISPGLLDEQFF.

This clone has only one observation. The J gene is TRBJ2-3, the V gene TRBV20-1; the match to TRBD2 covers 13 bases. The ends lost 3 bases at V and 1 base at J; junction bases unmatched: 7. From germline, CDR1 is DFQATT and CDR2 SNEGSKA (reference sequence). There are 17 residues in the CDR3. CDR3 DNA: TGCAGTGCTAGTCCCGGACTAGCGGGAGTTCGCACAGATACGCAGTATTTT. The encoded protein is CSASPGLAGVRTDTQYF.

The J gene is TRBJ1-1, the V gene TRBV5-5; TRBD1 is a possible D gene (5 bases). Trimming removed 5 bases from V and 5 bases from J, with 13 bases in between. This CDR3 is 13 amino acids long. Germline V lookup: CDR1 SGHKS, CDR2 YYEKEE (reference sequence). CDR3 in DNA: TGTGCCAGCAGAACCAGTGGGGGGACTGAAGCTTTCTTT. Translating gives CASRTSGGTEAFF.

This clone was detected once. The genes are TRBV23-1 and TRBJ2-7, with a possible D match to TRBD2 (6 bases). TRBV23-1 is placed among ORFs of uncertain function. The length of the CDR3 is 16 residues. Deletions cut 0 bases from V and 4 bases from J, with 16 bases between. Here the CDR3 reads CASSQSSQEEGYEQYF. In nucleotides, the CDR3 is TGCGCCAGCAGTCAATCGAGTCAGGAGGAGGGGTACGAGCAGTACTTC.

The V call is TRBV4-1, the J call TRBJ1-6; TRBD1 might be the D (5 bases). Trimming took 0 bases from V and 13 from J, leaving 19 bases between them. Per the germline V gene, CDR1 is MGHRA and CDR2 is YSYEKL. The CDR3 extends over 16 amino acids. CDR3 DNA sequence: TGCGCCAGCAGCCAAGAAATTCTCGCGGGGGTAAGGCCCCTCCACTTT. The encoded protein is CASSQEILAGVRPLHF.

The chain combines TRBV4-1 with TRBJ1-1; 8 nucleotides agree with TRBD1. After removal of 5 bases from V and 0 bases from J, the junction contained 11 bases not matched to a gene. Germline V CDR1 and CDR2: MGHRA, YSYEKL. This CDR3 region has 17 residues. CDR3 in DNA: TGCGCCAGCAGCTTAGAAACAGGGGGTAGGATGAACACTGAAGCTTTCTTT. This gives the protein CASSLETGGRMNTEAFF.

This clone occurred a few times. The V call is TRBV5-1, the J call TRBJ2-1, with 13 bases lining up with TRBD2. The CDR3 contains 15 residues. Looked up from germline, CDR1 is SGHRS and CDR2 is YFSETQ. Trimming at V came to 4 bases and at J to 10 bases, leaving 8 bases not matched to a gene. CDR3 sequence: CASSPGTSGTREQFF. Here the CDR3 DNA reads TGCGCCAGCAGCCCGGGGACTAGCGGGACTCGAGAGCAGTTCTTC.

The chain employs TRBV28 and TRBJ2-1, with D maybe TRBD2 (6 bases). V shed 5 bases and J shed 7 bases, with 12 bases lying between them. In germline, CDR1 is MDHEN, CDR2 SYDVKM. The CDR3 consists of 13 residues. The CDR3 DNA is TGTGCCAGCAGTCTTACTAGCCGAAATGAGCAGTTCTTC. The encoded protein is CASSLTSRNEQFF.

The chain carries TRBV10-1 and TRBJ2-1; 11 bases agree with TRBD2. This CDR3 is built from 15 residues. V was pared by 0 bases and J by 5 bases, with 0 bases of the junction left unmatched. CDR1 and CDR2 from the germline V gene are WNHNN and SYGVQD (reference sequence). CDR3 in DNA: TGCGCCAGCAGTGAGTCGACTAGCGGGGACAATGAGCAGTTCTTC. Amino acids: CASSESTSGDNEQFF.

V gene TRBV7-4 combines with J gene TRBJ1-5, with TRBD1 matching 10 bases. Per the germline V gene, CDR1 is SGHVT and CDR2 is SQSDAQ. V dropped 6 bases and J dropped 1; count of bases not matched to a gene: 6. The CDR3 runs to 16 residues. The CDR3 reads CASRGGTGESNQPQHF. CDR3 DNA sequence: TGTGCCAGCAGGGGTGGGACAGGGGAAAGCAATCAGCCCCAGCATTTT.

The CDR3, as DNA: TGCGCCAGCAGCTTGGAAGGAGCGGGAGCCCAAGAGACCCAGTACTTC. Amino acid sequence: CASSLEGAGAQETQYF. The chain employs TRBV5-1 and TRBJ2-5; 8 bases align to TRBD2. Trimming took 0 bases from V and 1 from J; bases not matched to a gene: 5. The germline V gene has CDR1 SGHRS and CDR2 YFSETQ. The CDR3 sequence is 16 residues long.

J is TRBJ1-3 and V is TRBV9; perhaps TRBD1 as D (6 bases). The CDR3 extends over 14 amino acids. V was shortened by 3 bases and J by 5 bases, with 12 bases between the two germline ends. Germline-derived CDR1 and CDR2 are SGDLS and YYNGEE. In DNA, the CDR3 is TGTGCCAGCAGCGGACAGGTCGCTCGAAACACCATATATTTT. This codes for CASSGQVARNTIYF. Full variable domain (remainder filled in from reference TRBV9 and TRBJ1-3): DSGVTQTPKHLITATGQRVTLRCSPRSGDLSVYWYQQSLDQGLQFLIQYYNGEERAKGNILERFSAQQFPDLHSELNLSSLELGDSALYFCASSGQVARNTIYFGEGSWLTVV.

The V gene is TRBV7-2, the J gene TRBJ2-1; 11 positions agree with TRBD2. This CDR3 is 13 amino acids long. Germline lookup yields CDR1 SGHTA and CDR2 FQGNSA. The V segment lost 6 bases and the J segment 7 bases; nucleotides outside the gene matches: 2. The chain's CDR3 is CASSVAGGNEQFF. DNA of the CDR3: TGTGCCAGCAGTGTAGCGGGAGGGAATGAGCAGTTCTTC. Filled out from reference TRBV7-2 and TRBJ2-1, the complete variable domain reads GAGVSQSPSNKVTEKGKDVELRCDPISGHTALYWYRQSLGQGLEFLIYFQGNSAPDKSGLPSDRFSAERTGGSVSTLTIQRTQQEDSAVYLCASSVAGGNEQFFGPGTRLTVL.

CDR3 sequence reads: CASRLPCLDRPFLSPNNSPLHF. In DNA form, the CDR3 reads TGTGCAAGTCGCTTACCGTGCCTCGACAGGCCGTTCTTAAGCCCAAATAATTCACCCCTCCACTTT. V gene TRBV12-2 combines with J gene TRBJ1-6; the table calls TRBD1, which could not be checked here. TRBV12-2 is annotated as a pseudogene. The CDR3 is 22 amino acids.

The J gene is TRBJ2-7, the V gene TRBV6-5; the match to TRBD2 covers 9 bases. The J segment lost 3 bases and the V segment lost 4 bases, leaving 7 bases of the junction unmatched. In germline, CDR1 is MNHEY, CDR2 SVGAGI. This CDR3 contains 15 residues. The CDR3 sequence is CASSSTSGNLYEQYF. CDR3 nucleotide sequence: TGTGCCAGCAGTTCGACTAGCGGTAATCTCTACGAGCAGTACTTC.

The rearrangement links TRBV4-1 to TRBJ2-1; 9 bases match TRBD2. The V and J ends lost 0 bases and 3 bases, in that order; junction bases with no gene match: 9. This CDR3 region has 18 residues. Per the germline V gene, CDR1 is MGHRA and CDR2 is YSYEKL. CDR3 region: CASSQDPLSGRYYNEQFF. The DNA for the CDR3 is TGCGCCAGCAGCCAAGACCCCCTCAGCGGGAGGTACTACAATGAGCAGTTCTTC.

The V and J genes are TRBV29-1 and TRBJ2-1, with 12 bases matching TRBD2. Per germline, CDR1 SQVTM and CDR2 ANQGSEA. The CDR3 spans 16 residues. Losses at the gene ends were 6 bases for V and 0 bases for J; bases not matched to a gene: 6. CDR3 coding DNA: TGCAGCGTCATGACTAGCGGGGGAAGCTCCTACAATGAGCAGTTCTTC. Its translation is CSVMTSGGSSYNEQFF.

This rearrangement joins TRBV6-5 to TRBJ2-7, with 12 bases lining up with TRBD1. V shed 4 bases, J shed 3 bases, and the junction held 4 bases outside the gene matches. This CDR3 contains 15 residues. Germline lookup yields CDR1 MNHEY and CDR2 SVGAGI. In DNA, the CDR3 is TGTGCCAGCAGTTCCCGGGACAGGGGGCTCTACGAGCAGTACTTC. This gives the protein CASSSRDRGLYEQYF.